This T cell receptor (beta chain) was identified during a study of T cells after posttransplantation cyclophosphamide. General study points: Blood and skin or GI T cell repertoires showed limited TRB overlap.

This clone was observed at least ten times. Its antigen remains unknown. V was pared by 8 bases and J by 4 bases, with 16 bases between. The germline CDR1 and CDR2 sequences are MNHEY and SMNVEV (reference sequence). This CDR3 has 14 amino acids. Here immunoSEQ multiplex PCR was the method, and the copy in TCRdb shows in-frame clones only, minus some. The sample presents tens of thousands of clones, none singletons. This receptor was identified in a man aged 35 to 55 in good health, CMV-negative, and a related stem cell transplant donor. The specimen sequenced was PBMCs. This chain joins TRBV27 and TRBJ2-3, with a weak D call TRBD1 (5 bases). The CDR3 DNA follows: TGTGCCAGCCAGGGTTTCGGTTGGGCAGATACGCAGTATTTT. As protein: CASQGFGWADTQYF.